This paragraph reports one T cell receptor beta chain. Its specificity is unknown. The repertoire was sequenced with immunoSEQ multiplex PCR; TCRdb's copy has only in-frame clones and lacks some. Here the sample spans 150,000 to 200,000 clones, about 85% being singletons. This sample is drawn from a study of cytomegalovirus exposure and HLA in healthy donors. Whole-study results and caveats: Published work reported that the classifier diagnosed cytomegalovirus status with high specificity and sensitivity. Subsequent analysis showed first-cohort TCR clusters tending to co-occur in approximately 120 validation repertoires.

Per the germline V gene, CDR1 is SGHDT and CDR2 is YYEEEE. The CDR3 is 13 residues long. V lost 7 bases, J lost 1 base, and 11 bases lay in between. Material: PBMCs. This sequence originates from a man younger than 45 in good health and CMV-seropositive. The V gene is TRBV5-6, the J gene TRBJ1-1; no firm D call. CDR3 DNA sequence: TGTGCCAGCGGTACGAACACGAACACTGAAGCTTTCTTT. Translating gives CASGTNTNTEAFF.